One T cell receptor (beta chain) is described in this entry. The antigen is unknown. In TCRdb, the 5' RACE reads were re-called with MiXCR into one record per CDR3 protein. The sample carries around 250,000 distinct CDR3 sequences, roughly 13% recorded once. The data derive from a study of identical twins. The ends were cut back, 5 bases at V and 2 bases at J, with 3 bases in the middle. Germline CDR1 MNHNY, CDR2 SVGAGI (reference sequence). The CDR3 runs to 11 residues. Findings and caveats of the study: Whereas memory repertoires showed no such difference, abundant cord blood beta clonotypes carried fewer insertions. Models underestimated how often monozygotic twins shared out-of-frame TCR alpha. Researchers reported excess low generation probability among twin-shared out-of-frame alpha sequences.

These same records also appear under a second study, on yellow fever vaccine responses in identical twins. As reported in that work: Twins' vaccine T cell responses were reported to seem partly convergent and partly personalized.

This clonotype originated in a woman between 18 and 30 years old in good health. Material: memory (CD45RO+) T cells sorted from blood. This sequence joins TRBV6-6 and TRBJ1-2; D not resolved. CDR3 protein: CASSANYGYTF. As DNA, the CDR3 is TGTGCCAGCAGTGCGAACTATGGCTACACCTTC.